These 20 T cell receptor beta chains originate from one sample sequenced in a study of response to subunit inactivated influenza vaccine. TCRdb recomputed calls from the RT-PCR reads with MiXCR, one row per CDR3 protein. Of 650,000 to 700,000 distinct CDR3 sequences listed, 15% to 18% are singletons. The input for sequencing was PBMCs from blood, taken about 12 days after vaccination. These TCRs come from a man aged 45-65 years who received an inactivated influenza vaccine.

The chain employs TRBV7-9 and TRBJ1-2, with 7 positions matching TRBD1. After removal of 5 bases from V and 7 bases from J, the junction contained 10 bases not matched to a gene. Germline values: CDR1 SEHNR, CDR2 FQNEAQ (reference sequence). The CDR3 has 14 amino acids. The CDR3 region has the DNA TGTGCCAGCAGCCCAGGGGGGGGGCTGATTGGCTACACCTTC. As protein: CASSPGGGLIGYTF.

The J gene is TRBJ2-7, the V gene TRBV6-1; TRBD2 aligns across 8 bases. Germline assignment: CDR1 MNHNS and CDR2 SASEGT. With 7 bases clipped from V and 6 bases from J, the junction kept 14 bases outside the gene matches. The CDR3 is 15 amino acids. CDR3 nucleotide sequence: TGTGCCAGCAATGCCGGGGGGGGCTTTGGTATCGAGCAGTACTTC. It is translated as CASNAGGGFGIEQYF.

The chain links TRBV7-2 to TRBJ1-2, with 9 positions matching TRBD1. Germline CDR1 and CDR2: SGHTA and FQGNSA. The J segment lost 3 bases and the V segment lost 2 bases, leaving 4 bases of the junction unmatched. The CDR3 spans 15 residues. CDR3 residues: CASSLHGQGYYGYTF. The CDR3 DNA reads as TGTGCCAGCAGCTTACACGGACAGGGGTACTATGGCTACACCTTC.

In its sample, this clonotype was seen once. The chain links TRBV20-1 to TRBJ2-7; 11 bases match TRBD1. The germline V gene has CDR1 DFQATT and CDR2 SNEGSKA (reference sequence). The ends lost 8 bases at V and 4 bases at J; junction bases unmatched: 7. The CDR3 loop spans 13 amino acids. Here the CDR3 DNA reads TGCAGTTCGCCCGGACAGGGGGCTTACGAGCAGTACTTC. It translates to CSSPGQGAYEQYF.

This clonotype came up a few times. The chain is built from TRBV29-1 and TRBJ1-1; D is possibly TRBD1 (6 bases). V lost 4 bases to trimming and J lost 4 bases, with 13 bases between them. CDR3 size: 13 residues. Per the germline V gene, CDR1 is SQVTM and CDR2 is ANQGSEA. CDR3 amino acids: CSVVRGTSTEAFF. The DNA of the CDR3 is TGCAGCGTTGTAAGGGGGACGAGCACTGAAGCTTTCTTT.

Here the CDR3 reads CASSQNSGGALDTQYF. Written as DNA, the CDR3 is TGTGCCAGCAGCCAGAACAGCGGGGGGGCGTTAGATACGCAGTATTTT. The gene calls are TRBV4-2 and TRBJ2-3; 10 bases match TRBD2. The CDR3 totals 16 residues. Germline trimming cut 3 bases from V and 5 bases from J; bases unmatched to any gene: 8. Germline V gives CDR1 LGHNA, CDR2 YNFKEQ.

This chain connects TRBV9 to TRBJ2-2; tentatively, D is TRBD1 (6 bases). V gave up 2 bases and J gave up 7 bases, with 12 bases separating them. The germline V gene encodes CDR1 SGDLS and CDR2 YYNGEE. The CDR3 is 14 residues long. The CDR3 spells CASSVAGQLGELFF. The CDR3 DNA is TGTGCCAGCAGCGTCGCAGGACAGCTCGGGGAGCTGTTTTTT.

V and J are TRBV20-1 and TRBJ1-6; D is possibly TRBD1 (5 bases). Germline CDR1 DFQATT, CDR2 SNEGSKA (reference sequence). Trimming stripped 3 bases from V and 7 bases from J, with 13 bases between. The CDR3 contains 14 residues. For the CDR3, the DNA is TGCAGTGCTAGCTTGGGGCCGAGGAATTCACCCCTCCACTTT. The encoded protein is CSASLGPRNSPLHF.

The chain uses TRBV9 and TRBJ1-2; TRBD1 aligns across 7 bases. With V trimmed by 7 bases and J by 7 bases, 7 bases remained unmatched. Germline CDR1 reads SGDLS; CDR2 reads YYNGEE. This CDR3 has 12 amino acids. The CDR3 loop is CASERQGTGYTF. CDR3 in DNA: TGTGCCAGCGAGAGACAGGGAACTGGCTACACCTTC.

V gene TRBV7-8 combines with J gene TRBJ2-7, with unresolved D. V was shortened by 1 base and J by 2 bases, with 21 bases between the two germline ends. Germline assignment: CDR1 SGHVS and CDR2 FQNEAQ. The CDR3 loop spans 18 amino acids. CDR3 nucleotides: TGTGCCAGCAGCTTAGGCCGCCCCTTGATAGGGCGACCCTACGAGCAGTACTTC. Residues: CASSLGRPLIGRPYEQYF.

The CDR3, as DNA: TGCGCCAGCAGTCCGGGAACTCCAAGGAGGGATACGCAGTATTTT. Translating it yields CASSPGTPRRDTQYF. This chain links TRBV5-1 with TRBJ2-3, with D possibly TRBD2 on 5 matching bases. The ends were cut back, 5 bases at V and 6 bases at J, with 19 bases in the middle. Germline CDR1 and CDR2: SGHRS and YFSETQ. The CDR3 is made up of 15 amino acids.

This clonotype was seen a handful of times. V is TRBV7-8 and J is TRBJ2-4, with no clear D. Germline CDR1 SGHVS, CDR2 FQNEAQ. Trimming shortened V by 6 bases and J by 0 bases, and 9 bases separated the two germline ends. The CDR3 is 14 amino acids. CDR3 protein: CASSKLLAKNIQYF. The CDR3 DNA follows: TGTGCCAGCAGTAAATTACTAGCCAAAAACATTCAGTACTTC.

V is TRBV6-2 or TRBV6-3 and J is TRBJ2-1, with TRBD2 matching over 13 bases. The V segment lost 0 bases and the J segment 7 bases; nucleotides outside the gene matches: 18. This CDR3 spans 21 amino acids. The germline V gene encodes CDR1 MNHEY and CDR2 SVGEGT. The CDR3 spells CASSYSIAGTSGMPTKNEQFF. In nucleotides, the CDR3 is TGTGCCAGCAGTTACTCGATCGCCGGGACTAGCGGGATGCCCACCAAAAATGAGCAGTTCTTC.

This clonotype came up a few times. The chain has TRBV20-1 and TRBJ2-1; 15 bases agree with TRBD2. From germline, CDR1 is DFQATT and CDR2 SNEGSKA (reference sequence). V lost 7 bases and J lost 7; bases outside the gene matches: 5. This CDR3 contains 14 residues. CDR3 nucleotides: TGCAGTGTCAGGACTAGCGGGAGGGGGAATGAGCAGTTCTTC. Translating it yields CSVRTSGRGNEQFF.

This CDR3 reads CASSFAGEGETQYF. Written as DNA, the CDR3 is TGTGCCAGCAGTTTCGCGGGGGAGGGAGAGACCCAGTACTTC. V gene TRBV12-3 or TRBV12-4 combines with J gene TRBJ2-5, with TRBD2 matching 7 bases. V lost 3 bases to trimming and J lost 4 bases; unmatched junction nucleotides: 5. The CDR3 is 14 residues long.

This clonotype was detected a few times. The chain links TRBV5-1 to TRBJ2-7; 9 nucleotides agree with TRBD1. With V trimmed by 7 bases and J by 1 base, 0 bases remained unmatched. The length of the CDR3 is 12 residues. Germline-derived CDR1 and CDR2 are SGHRS and YFSETQ. CDR3 bases: TGCGCCAGCGGACAGGGGTCCTACGAGCAGTACTTC. It encodes CASGQGSYEQYF.

Only a few counts were recorded for this clonotype. V usage is TRBV6-1 and J usage is TRBJ1-5, with TRBD1 matching over 7 bases. Germline assignment: CDR1 MNHNS and CDR2 SASEGT. V shed 6 bases and J 7 bases; nucleotides not matched to a gene: 9. This CDR3 comprises 14 residues. The DNA for the CDR3 is TGTGCCAGCAGACTGACAGGGAGAGGCCAGCCCCAGCATTTT. This translates into CASRLTGRGQPQHF.

This clonotype has just a few counts. V and J are TRBV20-1 and TRBJ2-3; either TRBD1 or TRBD2 may fit D (6 bases each). Per germline, CDR1 DFQATT and CDR2 SNEGSKA (reference sequence). There are 16 residues in the CDR3. V lost 3 bases and J 0 bases, leaving 16 bases between the germline ends. The CDR3 nucleotides are TGCAGTGCTAGTTGGGGGGCCTCATATAGCACAGATACGCAGTATTTT. This encodes CSASWGASYSTDTQYF.

This clonotype was picked up a small number of times. The chain carries TRBV6-1 and TRBJ2-7, with D maybe TRBD1 (6 bases). This CDR3 has 15 amino acids. CDR1 is MNHNS and CDR2 is SASEGT in the germline V gene. With 1 base removed from V and 1 base from J, the gap between germline ends came to 11 bases. The CDR3 loop reads CASSEGTAVSYEQYF. The DNA of the CDR3 is TGTGCCAGCAGTGAAGGGACAGCGGTTTCCTACGAGCAGTACTTC.

The rearrangement uses TRBV7-9 and TRBJ2-5, with D possibly matching TRBD2 (6 bases). The V and J ends lost 5 bases and 2 bases respectively, with 9 bases between them. Germline assignment: CDR1 SEHNR and CDR2 FQNEAQ (reference sequence). The CDR3 spans 13 residues. CDR3: CASSHREQETQYF. CDR3 DNA: TGTGCCAGCAGCCACCGGGAGCAAGAGACCCAGTACTTC.